The next 7 T cell receptor beta chains were all read from a single sample in a study of T cells in Graves' hyperthyroidism and ophthalmopathy. Amplification targeted TCR beta CDR3 regions from RNA transcripts. Using the HTBI primer set, a first-round RT-PCR was run on the TCR CDR3. From the multiplex PCR reads, TCRdb called clonotypes with MiXCR, one entry per CDR3 protein. The repertoire includes approximately 600,000 distinct CDR3 sequences, 20% to 25% of them detected once, and 30% to 40% sits in the top ten. Sequenced: blood. The receptors were sampled from a man younger than 45 with Graves' ophthalmopathy.

This clonotype was seen more than once but under ten times. The J gene is TRBJ1-4, the V gene TRBV20-1; tentatively, D is TRBD1 (5 bases). CDR1 DFQATT and CDR2 SNEGSKA come from the germline V gene (reference sequence). V was clipped by 0 bases and J by 13 bases, with 21 bases between them. The CDR3 totals 15 residues. The CDR3: CSARDRETAIPGLFF. CDR3 sequence (DNA): TGCAGTGCTAGAGATCGGGAGACAGCCATTCCGGGACTGTTTTTT.

This chain uses TRBV19 with TRBJ1-5; D gene uncertain. The CDR3 totals 15 residues. V dropped 1 base and J dropped 4 bases, with 11 bases sitting between them. Per the germline V gene, CDR1 is LNHDA and CDR2 is SQIVND (reference sequence). CDR3 coding DNA: TGTGCCAGTAGTATAGGCGGTTACAGAAATCAGCCCCAGCATTTT. Translating it yields CASSIGGYRNQPQHF.

Details on this clonotype: One junction end disagrees with the germline gene, perhaps due to a read error. This chain joins TRBV7-7 and TRBJ2-1; TRBD2 is a possible D gene (6 bases). CDR1 and CDR2 from the germline V gene are SSHAT and FNYEAQ (reference sequence). This CDR3 comprises 15 residues. CDR3 DNA sequence: TGTGCTAGCAGCTTACCCCAGGCGGGACGGTATGAGCAGTTCTTC. This sequence encodes CASSLPQAGRYEQFF.

The chain links TRBV6-1 to TRBJ2-2, with a tentative D call TRBD2 (6 bases). From germline, CDR1 is MNHNS and CDR2 SASEGT. The CDR3 is 15 residues long. Deletions cut 5 bases from V and 4 bases from J, with 14 bases between. Written as DNA, the CDR3 is TGTGCCAGCAGTCCGACGGGACTTTCCACCGGGGAGCTGTTTTTT. It encodes CASSPTGLSTGELFF.

The CDR3 loop reads CSAKRGDTQYF. CDR3 sequence (DNA): TGCAGCGCCAAAAGGGGAGATACGCAGTATTTT. The rearrangement joins TRBV29-1 to TRBJ2-3; possibly TRBD1 for D (5 bases). CDR3 size: 11 residues. Trimming pared 7 bases from V and 5 bases from J, leaving 10 bases between. In germline, CDR1 is SQVTM, CDR2 ANQGSEA.

This clonotype was seen a few times. This chain joins TRBV27 and TRBJ2-5; D possibly corresponds to TRBD2 (6 bases). The length of the CDR3 is 14 residues. The V end was cut by 0 bases, the J end by 5 bases, with 10 bases between. Germline CDR1 MNHEY, CDR2 SMNVEV (reference sequence). The DNA for the CDR3 is TGTGCCAGCAGTTTATCTCGCGGGGTCGAGACCCAGTACTTC. Amino acid sequence: CASSLSRGVETQYF.

Many counts were recorded for this clonotype. This sequence joins TRBV20-1 and TRBJ2-7, with TRBD1 matching 7 bases. The germline V gene encodes CDR1 DFQATT and CDR2 SNEGSKA (reference sequence). The length of the CDR3 is 14 residues. The V segment lost 3 bases and the J segment 2 bases; nucleotides outside the gene matches: 7. CDR3 sequence: CSARRGQGAYEQYF. As DNA, the CDR3 is TGCAGTGCTAGGAGGGGGCAGGGAGCCTACGAGCAGTACTTC.